Listed below are T cell receptor beta chains from one sample, sequenced in a study of cytomegalovirus exposure and HLA in healthy donors. Only in-frame clones appear in the TCRdb table, and some are missing; sequencing was by immunoSEQ multiplex PCR. This sample has around 130,000 clones, with around 77% found just once. The sample comprised PBMCs. These receptors all stem from a man between 18 and 35 years old in good health and CMV-seropositive. The CDR3 runs from the conserved cysteine through the conserved F or W.

j_call: TRBJ1-1
v_call: TRBV6-5
cdr3_aa: CASSYKDFNTEAFF

j_call: TRBJ1-1
v_call: TRBV25-1
cdr3_aa: CASLGWNTEAFF

j_call: TRBJ1-1
v_call: TRBV7-2
cdr3_aa: CASSLGGASAEAFF

j_call: TRBJ1-2
v_call: TRBV5-6
cdr3_aa: CASWGQGATYGYTF

j_call: TRBJ1-1
v_call: TRBV5-5
cdr3_aa: CASSLTSRGVNTEAFF

j_call: TRBJ1-2
v_call: TRBV5-1
cdr3_aa: CASSSRDRGYGYTF

j_call: TRBJ1-1
v_call: TRBV7-9
cdr3_aa: CASSSRASGGDTEAFF

j_call: TRBJ2-1
v_call: TRBV7-8
cdr3_aa: CASSLPSSTSGGSSYNEQFF

j_call: TRBJ2-5
v_call: TRBV12-5
cdr3_aa: CASGLVRAGVAETQYF

j_call: TRBJ1-1
v_call: TRBV6-5
cdr3_aa: CASSYGQGAYAFF

j_call: TRBJ1-5
v_call: TRBV11-2
cdr3_aa: CASSLDPRQPQHF

j_call: TRBJ1-6
v_call: TRBV5-4
cdr3_aa: CASSWGWTVASYNSPLHF

j_call: TRBJ1-5
v_call: TRBV10-3
cdr3_aa: CAISTGEFSNQPQHF

j_call: TRBJ1-2
v_call: TRBV2
cdr3_aa: CASSPGQVANYGYTF

j_call: TRBJ2-7
v_call: TRBV5-6
cdr3_aa: CASSWGDSYEQYF

j_call: TRBJ2-5
v_call: TRBV27
cdr3_aa: CASSNKAGAAETQYF

j_call: TRBJ2-3
v_call: TRBV4-2
cdr3_aa: CASSQAGGNTDTQYF

j_call: TRBJ1-1
v_call: TRBV15
cdr3_aa: CATSRDPPGVNTEAFF

j_call: TRBJ1-5
v_call: TRBV18
cdr3_aa: CASSGTGSNEPQHF

j_call: TRBJ1-1
v_call: TRBV7-2
cdr3_aa: CASSLAPGTGTNTEAFF

j_call: TRBJ2-6
v_call: TRBV5-8
cdr3_aa: CASSSHTGTGANVLTF

j_call: TRBJ1-1
v_call: TRBV11-2
cdr3_aa: CASSLGGIGGTEAFF

j_call: TRBJ1-1
v_call: TRBV29-1
cdr3_aa: CSLEGYGRDTEAFF